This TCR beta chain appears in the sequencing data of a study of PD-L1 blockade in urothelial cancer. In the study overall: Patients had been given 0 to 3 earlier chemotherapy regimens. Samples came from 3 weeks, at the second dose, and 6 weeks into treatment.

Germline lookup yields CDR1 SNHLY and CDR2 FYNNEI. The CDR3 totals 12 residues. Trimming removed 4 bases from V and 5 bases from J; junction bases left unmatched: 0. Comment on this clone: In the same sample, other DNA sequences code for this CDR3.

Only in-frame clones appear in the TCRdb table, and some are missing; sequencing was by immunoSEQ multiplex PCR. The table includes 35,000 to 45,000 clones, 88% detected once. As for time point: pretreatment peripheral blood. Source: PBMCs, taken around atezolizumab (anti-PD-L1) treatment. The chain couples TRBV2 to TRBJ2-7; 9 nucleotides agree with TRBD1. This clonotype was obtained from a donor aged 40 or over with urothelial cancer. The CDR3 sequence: CASSGTGDEQYF. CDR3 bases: TGTGCCAGCAGTGGGACAGGGGACGAGCAGTACTTC. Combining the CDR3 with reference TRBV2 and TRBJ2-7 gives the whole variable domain EPEVTQTPSHQVTQMGQEVILRCVPISNHLYFYWYRQILGQKVEFLVSFYNNEISEKSEIFDDQFSVERPDGSNFTLKIRSTKLEDSAMYFCASSGTGDEQYFGPGTRLTVT.